This T cell receptor (beta chain) was recorded in a study of blood T cells in healthy people across ages. On the study more broadly: About one barcoded beta molecule was captured per two T cells (by template switching).

In each sample, at least 6.5 million PBMCs were isolated. This CDR3 comprises 16 residues. Germline CDR1 reads SGHRS; CDR2 reads YFSETQ. V lost 0 bases and J lost 2; bases outside the gene matches: 8. The authors ran a second PCR of roughly 6 to 11 cycles using a sample-barcoded 5' primer and a J-beta primer mix. Each cDNA molecule was tagged by a template-switch adaptor with 12 random nucleotides. There were at least 2.5 million CDR3-containing paired-end reads obtained from each sample. Each CDR3 protein gets one entry after TCRdb re-called the 5' RACE reads with MiXCR. The sample has roughly 700,000 distinct CDR3 sequences; 45% to 50% are singletons.

This TCR was recovered from a woman aged 60-70 years in good health. V gene TRBV5-1 combines with J gene TRBJ2-7, with 7 bases identical to TRBD2. Specimen: blood. The CDR3 region is CASSLDGTKKTYEQYF. The CDR3 DNA reads TGCGCCAGCAGCTTGGATGGGACTAAAAAAACCTACGAGCAGTACTTC.